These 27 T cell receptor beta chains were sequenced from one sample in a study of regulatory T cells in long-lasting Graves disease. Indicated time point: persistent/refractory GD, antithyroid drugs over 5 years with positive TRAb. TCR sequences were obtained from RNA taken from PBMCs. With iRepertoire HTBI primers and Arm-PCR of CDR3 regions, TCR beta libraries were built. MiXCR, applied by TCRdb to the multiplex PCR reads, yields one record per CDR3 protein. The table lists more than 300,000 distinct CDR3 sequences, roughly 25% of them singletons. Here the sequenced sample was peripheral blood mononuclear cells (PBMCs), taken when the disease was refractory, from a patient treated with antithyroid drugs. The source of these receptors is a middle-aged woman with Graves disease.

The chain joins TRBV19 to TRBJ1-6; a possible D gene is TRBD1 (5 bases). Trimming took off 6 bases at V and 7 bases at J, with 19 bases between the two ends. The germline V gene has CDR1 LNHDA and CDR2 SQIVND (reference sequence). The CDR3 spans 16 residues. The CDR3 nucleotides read TGTGCCAGTAGCCCTCAGGGATCTCCTTGGAATTCACCCCTCCACTTT. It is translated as CASSPQGSPWNSPLHF.

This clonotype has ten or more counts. The CDR3 region has the DNA TGTGCCAGCAGCTTTCCTTCTCTCTATGGCTACACCTTC. Residues: CASSFPSLYGYTF. The chain employs TRBV7-9 and TRBJ1-2, with D uncertain. The length of the CDR3 is 13 residues. Germline CDR1 is SEHNR and CDR2 is FQNEAQ (reference sequence). V lost 3 bases to trimming and J lost 4 bases, with 9 bases between them.

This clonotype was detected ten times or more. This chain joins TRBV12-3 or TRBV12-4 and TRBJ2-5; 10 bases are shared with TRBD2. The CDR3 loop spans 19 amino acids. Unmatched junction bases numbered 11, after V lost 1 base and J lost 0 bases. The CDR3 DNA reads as TGTGCCAGCAGTTTAGGGGAACTAGCGGGAACGGACCACCAAGAGACCCAGTACTTC. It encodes CASSLGELAGTDHQETQYF.

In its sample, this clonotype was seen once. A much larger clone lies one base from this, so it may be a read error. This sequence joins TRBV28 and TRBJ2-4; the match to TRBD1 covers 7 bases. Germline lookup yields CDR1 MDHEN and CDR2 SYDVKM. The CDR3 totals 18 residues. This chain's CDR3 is CASSPALDRLLAKSIQYF. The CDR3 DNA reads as TGTGCCAGCAGCCCCGCCCTGGACAGGCTCCTAGCCAAAAGCATTCAGTACTTC.

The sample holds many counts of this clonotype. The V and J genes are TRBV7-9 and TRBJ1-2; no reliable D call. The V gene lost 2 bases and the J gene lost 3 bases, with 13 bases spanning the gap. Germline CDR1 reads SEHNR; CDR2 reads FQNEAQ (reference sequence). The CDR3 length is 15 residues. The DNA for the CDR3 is TGTGCCAGCAGCTTACCCCTGCCCGGATACTATGGCTACACCTTC. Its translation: CASSLPLPGYYGYTF. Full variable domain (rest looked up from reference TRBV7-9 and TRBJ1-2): DTGVSQNPRHKITKRGQNVTFRCDPISEHNRLYWYRQTLGQGPEFLTYFQNEAQLEKSRLLSDRFSAERPKGSFSTLEIQRTEQGDSAMYLCASSLPLPGYYGYTFGSGTRLTVV.

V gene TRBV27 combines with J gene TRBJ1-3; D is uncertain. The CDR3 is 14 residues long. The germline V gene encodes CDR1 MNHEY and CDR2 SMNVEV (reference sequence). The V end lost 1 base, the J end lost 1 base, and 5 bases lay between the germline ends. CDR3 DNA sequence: TGTGCCAGCAGTTTATTTGGGTCTGGAAACACCATATATTTT. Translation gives CASSLFGSGNTIYF.

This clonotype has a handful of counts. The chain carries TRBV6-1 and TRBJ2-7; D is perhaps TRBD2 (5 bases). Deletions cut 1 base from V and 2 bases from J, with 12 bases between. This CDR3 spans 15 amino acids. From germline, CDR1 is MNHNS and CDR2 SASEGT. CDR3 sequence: CASSEGKYGTYEQYF. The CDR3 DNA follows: TGTGCCAGCAGTGAAGGGAAGTACGGGACCTACGAGCAGTACTTC.

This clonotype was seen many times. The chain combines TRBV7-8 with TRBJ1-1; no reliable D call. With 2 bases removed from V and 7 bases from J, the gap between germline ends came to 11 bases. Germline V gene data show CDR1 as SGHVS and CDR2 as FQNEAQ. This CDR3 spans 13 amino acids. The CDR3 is CASSLRPANEAFF. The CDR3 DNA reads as TGTGCCAGCAGCTTAAGACCGGCCAATGAAGCTTTCTTT.

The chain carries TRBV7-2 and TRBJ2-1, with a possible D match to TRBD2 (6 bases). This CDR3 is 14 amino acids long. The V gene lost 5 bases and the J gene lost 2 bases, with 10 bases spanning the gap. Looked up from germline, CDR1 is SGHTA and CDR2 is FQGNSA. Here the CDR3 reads CASSRDFTYNEQFF. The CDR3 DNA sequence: TGTGCCAGCAGCCGGGACTTTACCTACAATGAGCAGTTCTTC. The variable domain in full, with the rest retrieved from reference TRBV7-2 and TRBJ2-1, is GAGVSQSPSNKVTEKGKDVELRCDPISGHTALYWYRQSLGQGLEFLIYFQGNSAPDKSGLPSDRFSAERTGGSVSTLTIQRTQQEDSAVYLCASSRDFTYNEQFFGPGTRLTVL.

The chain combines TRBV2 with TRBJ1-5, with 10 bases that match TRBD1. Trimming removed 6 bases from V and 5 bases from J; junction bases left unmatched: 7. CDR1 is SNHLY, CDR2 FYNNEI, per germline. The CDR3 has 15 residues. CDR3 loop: CASSVTGGVHQPQHF. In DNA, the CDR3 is TGTGCCAGCAGCGTGACAGGGGGCGTCCATCAGCCCCAGCATTTT.

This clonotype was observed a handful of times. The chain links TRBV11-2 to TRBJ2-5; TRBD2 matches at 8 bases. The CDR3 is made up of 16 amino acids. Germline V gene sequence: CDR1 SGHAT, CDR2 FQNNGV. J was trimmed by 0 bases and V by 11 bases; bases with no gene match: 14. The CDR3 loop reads CAGIQGTSGYQETQYF. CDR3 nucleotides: TGTGCCGGCATCCAGGGCACTAGCGGCTACCAAGAGACCCAGTACTTC.

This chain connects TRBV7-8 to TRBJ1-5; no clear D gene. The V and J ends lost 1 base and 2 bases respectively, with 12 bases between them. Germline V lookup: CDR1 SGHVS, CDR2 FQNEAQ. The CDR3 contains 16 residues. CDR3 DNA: TGTGCCAGCAGCTTAGTTAGGGAGATTGGCAATCAGCCCCAGCATTTT. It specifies CASSLVREIGNQPQHF.

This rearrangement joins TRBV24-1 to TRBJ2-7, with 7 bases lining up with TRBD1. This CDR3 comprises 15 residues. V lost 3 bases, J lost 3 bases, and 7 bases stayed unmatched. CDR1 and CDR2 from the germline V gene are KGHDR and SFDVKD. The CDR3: CATSDPPGQNYEQYF. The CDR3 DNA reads TGTGCCACCAGTGATCCCCCGGGACAGAACTACGAGCAGTACTTC.

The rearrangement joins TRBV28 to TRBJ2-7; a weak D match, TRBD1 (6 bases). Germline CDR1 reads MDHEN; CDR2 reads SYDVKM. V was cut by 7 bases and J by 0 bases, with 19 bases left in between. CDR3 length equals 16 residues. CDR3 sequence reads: CASTERVRGSSYEQYF. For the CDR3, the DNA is TGTGCCAGCACCGAAAGGGTAAGGGGGAGCTCCTACGAGCAGTACTTC.

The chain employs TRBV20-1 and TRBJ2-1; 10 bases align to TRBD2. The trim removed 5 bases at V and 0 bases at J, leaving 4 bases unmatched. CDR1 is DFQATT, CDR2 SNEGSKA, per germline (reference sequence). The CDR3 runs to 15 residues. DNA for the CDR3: TGCAGTGCTGTCAGACTAGCGGGCTCCTACAATGAGCAGTTCTTC. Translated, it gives CSAVRLAGSYNEQFF.

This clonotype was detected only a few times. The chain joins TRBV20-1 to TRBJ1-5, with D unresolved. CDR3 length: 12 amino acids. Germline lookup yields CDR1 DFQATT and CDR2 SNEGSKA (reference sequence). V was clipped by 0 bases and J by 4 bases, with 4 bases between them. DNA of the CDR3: TGCAGTGCTAGAGATGTAAATCAGCCCCAGCATTTT. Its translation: CSARDVNQPQHF.

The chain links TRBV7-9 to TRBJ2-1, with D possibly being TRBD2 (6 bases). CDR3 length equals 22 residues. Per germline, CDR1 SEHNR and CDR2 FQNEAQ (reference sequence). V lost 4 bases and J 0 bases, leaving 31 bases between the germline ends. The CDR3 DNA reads TGTGCCAGCAGCTCCCATGCCTGGTTAACGGGAGTTCTTTCGAGCTCCTACAATGAGCAGTTCTTC. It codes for CASSSHAWLTGVLSSSYNEQFF.

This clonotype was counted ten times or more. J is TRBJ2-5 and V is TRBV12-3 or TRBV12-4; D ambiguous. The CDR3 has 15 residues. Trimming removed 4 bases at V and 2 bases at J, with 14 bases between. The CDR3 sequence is CASSSGYTGQETQYF. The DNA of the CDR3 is TGTGCCAGCAGTTCTGGCTATACTGGACAAGAGACCCAGTACTTC.

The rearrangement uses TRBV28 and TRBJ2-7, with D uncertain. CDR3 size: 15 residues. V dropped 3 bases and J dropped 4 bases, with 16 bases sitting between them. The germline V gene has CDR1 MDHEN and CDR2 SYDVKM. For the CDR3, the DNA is TGTGCCAGCAGTTTTCCGGGTCCATACCTGTACGAGCAGTACTTC. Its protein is CASSFPGPYLYEQYF.

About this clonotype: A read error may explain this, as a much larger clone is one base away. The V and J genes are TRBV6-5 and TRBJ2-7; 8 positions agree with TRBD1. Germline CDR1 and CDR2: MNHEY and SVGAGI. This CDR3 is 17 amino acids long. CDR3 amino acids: CASNYLVRQGTSYEQYF. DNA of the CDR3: TGTGCCAGCAATTACCTAGTTCGACAGGGGACATCCTACGAGCAGTACTTC.

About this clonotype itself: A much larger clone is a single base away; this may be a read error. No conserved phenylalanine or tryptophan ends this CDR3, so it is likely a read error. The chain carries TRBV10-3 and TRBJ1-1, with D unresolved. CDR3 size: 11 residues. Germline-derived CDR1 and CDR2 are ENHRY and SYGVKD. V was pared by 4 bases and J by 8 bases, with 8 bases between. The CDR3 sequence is CAISGMGEAFL. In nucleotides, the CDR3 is TGTGCCATCAGTGGAATGGGCGAAGCTTTCCTT.

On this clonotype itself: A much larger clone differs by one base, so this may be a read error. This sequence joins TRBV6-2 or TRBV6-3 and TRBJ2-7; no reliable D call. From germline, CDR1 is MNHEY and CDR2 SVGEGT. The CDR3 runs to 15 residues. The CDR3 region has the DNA TGTGCCAGCAGTTACGGGGATCAACTGGGCTACGAGCGGTACTTC. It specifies CASSYGDQLGYERYF.

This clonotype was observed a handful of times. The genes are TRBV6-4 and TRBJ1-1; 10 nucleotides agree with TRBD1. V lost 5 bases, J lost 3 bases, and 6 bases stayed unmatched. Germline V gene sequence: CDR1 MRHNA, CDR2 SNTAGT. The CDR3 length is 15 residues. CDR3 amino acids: CASSYLGQGDTEAFF. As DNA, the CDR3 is TGTGCCAGCAGTTACTTAGGACAGGGGGACACTGAAGCTTTCTTT.

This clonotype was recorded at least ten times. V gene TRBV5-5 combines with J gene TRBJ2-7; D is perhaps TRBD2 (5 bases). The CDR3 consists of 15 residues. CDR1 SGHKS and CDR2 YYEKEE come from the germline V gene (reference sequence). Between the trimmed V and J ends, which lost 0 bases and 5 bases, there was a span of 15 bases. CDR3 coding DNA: TGTGCCAGCAGCTTGGGTACCGGGATTGTCGACGAGCAGTACTTC. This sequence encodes CASSLGTGIVDEQYF.

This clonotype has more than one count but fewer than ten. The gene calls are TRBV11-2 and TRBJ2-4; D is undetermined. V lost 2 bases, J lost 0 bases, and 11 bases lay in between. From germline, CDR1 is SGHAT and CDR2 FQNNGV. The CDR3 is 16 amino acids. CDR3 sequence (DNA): TGTGCCAGCAGCTTAAGACAAAACTTAGCCAAAAACATTCAGTACTTC. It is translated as CASSLRQNLAKNIQYF.

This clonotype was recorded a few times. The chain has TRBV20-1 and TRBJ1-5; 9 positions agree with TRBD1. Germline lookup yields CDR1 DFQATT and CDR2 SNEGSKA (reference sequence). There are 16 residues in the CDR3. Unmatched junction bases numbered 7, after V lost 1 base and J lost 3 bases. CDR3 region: CSARAVDRGINQPQHF. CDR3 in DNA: TGCAGTGCTAGAGCGGTGGACAGGGGAATCAATCAGCCCCAGCATTTT.

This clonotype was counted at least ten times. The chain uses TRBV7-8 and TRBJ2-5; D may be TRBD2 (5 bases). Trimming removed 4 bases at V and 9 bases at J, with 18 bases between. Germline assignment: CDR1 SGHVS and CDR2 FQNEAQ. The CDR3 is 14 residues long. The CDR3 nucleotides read TGTGCCAGCAGCTCCAAAAGGACTGAGCTGCCCCAGTACTTC. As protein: CASSSKRTELPQYF. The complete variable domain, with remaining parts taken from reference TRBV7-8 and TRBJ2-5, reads GAGVSQSPRYKVAKRGQDVALRCDPISGHVSLFWYQQALGQGPEFLTYFQNEAQLDKSGLPSDRFFAERPEGSVSTLKIQRTQQEDSAVYLCASSSKRTELPQYFGPGTRLLVL.